These 5 T cell receptor beta chains were all obtained from the same sample, sequenced in a study of shared clonotypes between healthy human individuals. Sequencing was performed with immunoSEQ multiplex PCR; in TCRdb, only in-frame clones are kept and a portion is missing. The table shows around 1.5 million clones, with around 98% occurring only once. Material: naive CD4+ T cells sorted from blood. Regarding subset: CD45RA+ positively selected. These TCRs come from a man aged 25-45 years in good health.

In the case of this clone: A read error may account for a junction end that differs from germline. The chain couples TRBV6-5 to TRBJ2-5, with 8 bases aligning to TRBD1. Germline assignment: CDR1 MNHEY and CDR2 SVGAGI. This CDR3 is 13 amino acids long. DNA for the CDR3: TGTGCCAGCAGTTACGGACAGGGCTTGTTCATCCACTTC. Translating gives CASSYGQGLFIHF.

The chain has TRBV7-9 and TRBJ2-7; a possible D gene is TRBD1 (5 bases). From germline, CDR1 is SEHNR and CDR2 FQNEAQ (reference sequence). CDR3 length: 15 amino acids. The V end lost 5 bases, the J end lost 2 bases, and 16 bases lay between the germline ends. The CDR3 sequence is CASSPGMTVAYEQYF. In DNA form, the CDR3 reads TGTGCCAGCAGCCCAGGGATGACAGTTGCCTACGAGCAGTACTTC. The full variable domain, rest sourced from reference TRBV7-9 and TRBJ2-7, is DTGVSQNPRHKITKRGQNVTFRCDPISEHNRLYWYRQTLGQGPEFLTYFQNEAQLEKSRLLSDRFSAERPKGSFSTLEIQRTEQGDSAMYLCASSPGMTVAYEQYFGPGTRLTVT.

The V and J genes are TRBV7-9 and TRBJ1-1; 8 bases are a match to TRBD1. J was trimmed by 1 base and V by 8 bases; bases with no gene match: 6. The CDR3 runs to 14 residues. Germline-derived CDR1 and CDR2 are SEHNR and FQNEAQ (reference sequence). The CDR3 here is CASERGQGNTEAFF. As DNA, the CDR3 is TGTGCCAGCGAACGTGGACAGGGGAACACTGAAGCTTTCTTT.

In this sample, this clone turned up once. The genes are TRBV4-3 and TRBJ2-1; TRBD2 aligns across 9 bases. There are 19 residues in the CDR3. Germline CDR1 and CDR2: LGHNA and YSLEER. V was pared by 0 bases and J by 0 bases, with 9 bases of the junction left unmatched. The CDR3 spells CASSQDPSGTRFSYNEQFF. Written as DNA, the CDR3 is TGCGCCAGCAGCCAAGATCCTAGCGGGACTAGGTTCTCCTACAATGAGCAGTTCTTC.

The chain links TRBV6-5 to TRBJ1-2; D is perhaps TRBD1 (6 bases). Germline CDR1 is MNHEY and CDR2 is SVGAGI. Trimming shortened V by 6 bases and J by 7 bases, and 15 bases separated the two germline ends. This CDR3 spans 13 amino acids. The CDR3 sequence: CASSPTGTSGYTF. For the CDR3, the DNA is TGTGCCAGCAGCCCGACAGGAACTTCTGGCTACACCTTC.